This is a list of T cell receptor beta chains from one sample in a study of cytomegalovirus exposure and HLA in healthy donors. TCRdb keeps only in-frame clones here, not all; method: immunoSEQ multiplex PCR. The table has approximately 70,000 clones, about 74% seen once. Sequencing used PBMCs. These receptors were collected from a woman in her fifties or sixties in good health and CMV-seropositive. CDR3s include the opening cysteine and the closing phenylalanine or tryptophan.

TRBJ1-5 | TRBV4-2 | CASSQGRNNQPQHF
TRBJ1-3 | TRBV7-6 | CASSLGASSGNTIYF
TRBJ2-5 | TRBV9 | CASSATGKTQYF
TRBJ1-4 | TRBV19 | CASSMTGLTEKLFF
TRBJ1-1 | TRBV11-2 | CASSSRGDTEAFF
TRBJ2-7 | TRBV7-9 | CASSPGTSGFSYEQYF
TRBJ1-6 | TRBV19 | CASSLLANSPLHF
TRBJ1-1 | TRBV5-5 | CASRGVGNTEAFF
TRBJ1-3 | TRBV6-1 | CASSEGGAGNTIYF
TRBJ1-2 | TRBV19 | CASSVGQGVDGYTF
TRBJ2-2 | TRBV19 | CASKMTRNTGELFF
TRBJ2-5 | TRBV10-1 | CASSESGTEQETQYF
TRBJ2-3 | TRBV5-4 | CASSTDRVEQYF
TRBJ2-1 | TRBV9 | CASSGTSGGDEQFF
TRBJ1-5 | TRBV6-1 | CASSEAGTGSRRPQHF
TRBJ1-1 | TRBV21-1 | CPQRDRGNEAFF
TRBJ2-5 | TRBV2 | CASSEGRVSGETQYF
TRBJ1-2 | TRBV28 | CASSAGTGSNYGYTF
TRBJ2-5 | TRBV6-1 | CASSETQRFQETQYF
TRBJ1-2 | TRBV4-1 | CASSQDWGDYGYTF
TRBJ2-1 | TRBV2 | CASSDGSGSYNEQFF
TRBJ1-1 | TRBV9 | CASSFQGEVNTEAFF
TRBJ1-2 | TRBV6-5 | CASSWDSRSGGYTF
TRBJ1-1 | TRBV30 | CAWSRQAQAFF
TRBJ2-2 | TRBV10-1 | CASSGITSGGTGELFF
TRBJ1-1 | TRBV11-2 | CASSPGRANTEAFF
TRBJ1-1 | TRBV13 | CASSRQGTEAFF
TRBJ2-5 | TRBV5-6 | CASSLYRQETQYF
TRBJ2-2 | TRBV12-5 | CASGPKGVGELFF
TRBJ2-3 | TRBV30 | CAWSVQGTDTQYF
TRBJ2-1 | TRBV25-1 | CASRRGLASHEQFF
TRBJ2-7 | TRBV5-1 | CASSLAGKRGDYEQYF
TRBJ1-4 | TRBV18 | CASSPRQAGNEKLFF
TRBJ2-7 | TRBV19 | CASSIHASQGSFSYEQYF
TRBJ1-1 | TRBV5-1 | CASTRDSPNTEAFF
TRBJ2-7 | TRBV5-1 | CASSLDRVFYEQYF
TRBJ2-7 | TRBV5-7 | CASSLSRVDEQYF